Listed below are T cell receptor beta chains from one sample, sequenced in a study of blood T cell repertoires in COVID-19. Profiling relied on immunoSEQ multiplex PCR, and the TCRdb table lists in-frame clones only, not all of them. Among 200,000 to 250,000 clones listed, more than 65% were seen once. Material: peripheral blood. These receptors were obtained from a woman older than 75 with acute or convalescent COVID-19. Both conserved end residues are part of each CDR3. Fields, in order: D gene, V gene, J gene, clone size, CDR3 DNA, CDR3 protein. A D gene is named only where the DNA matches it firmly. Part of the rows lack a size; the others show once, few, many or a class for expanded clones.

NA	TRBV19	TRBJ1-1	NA	TGTGCCAGTAAAATTTTATCTAGGGGCACTGAAGCTTTCTTT	CASKILSRGTEAFF
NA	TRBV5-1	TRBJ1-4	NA	TGCGCCAGCAGCTTGGTACAGGGTAGTAATGAAAAACTGTTTTTT	CASSLVQGSNEKLFF
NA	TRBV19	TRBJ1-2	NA	TGTGCCAGTAACTCGGGAATTCCCTATGGCTACACCTTC	CASNSGIPYGYTF
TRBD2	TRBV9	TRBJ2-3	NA	TGTGCCAGCAGCGTCGCTCCTTTCGGGGGGAGAGATACGCAGTATTTT	CASSVAPFGGRDTQYF
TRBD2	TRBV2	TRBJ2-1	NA	TGTGCCAGCAGTGGCCAGCGGGGGGGCTTGAATGAGCAGTTCTTC	CASSGQRGGLNEQFF
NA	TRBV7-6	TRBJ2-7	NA	TGTGCCAGCAGCTTAAGCCAGGAAAGCTCCTACGAGCAGTACTTC	CASSLSQESSYEQYF
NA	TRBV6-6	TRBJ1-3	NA	TGTGCCAGCCGAACGGAGGTTAACTCTGGAAACACCATATATTTT	CASRTEVNSGNTIYF
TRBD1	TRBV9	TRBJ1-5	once	TGTGCCAGCAGCCCGAGGGGCGCCCCGGGACAGGGGAGCAATCAGCCCCAGCATTTT	CASSPRGAPGQGSNQPQHF
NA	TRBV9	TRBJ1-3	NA	TGTGCCAGCAGCGTTTCGGTTTCTCTCTCTGGAAACACCATATATTTT	CASSVSVSLSGNTIYF
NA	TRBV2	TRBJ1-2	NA	TGTGCCAGCACCTTGGGCAGCCTTAACTATGGCTACACCTTC	CASTLGSLNYGYTF
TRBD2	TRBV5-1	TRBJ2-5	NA	TGCGCCAGCAGCTGGGGTTGGAGAAGTAGCGGGGCGGAGACCCAGTACTTC	CASSWGWRSSGAETQYF
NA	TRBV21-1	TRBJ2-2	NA	TGTGCCAGCAGTCAAATCCCCGGGACAGGCGAGCTAGCGGGAGTTACCGGGGAGCTGTTTTTT	CASSQIPGTGELAGVTGELFF
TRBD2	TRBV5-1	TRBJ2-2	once	TGCGCCAGCAGCGTTAGCGGGGGACCCCGCGGCACCGGGGAGCTGTTTTTT	CASSVSGGPRGTGELFF
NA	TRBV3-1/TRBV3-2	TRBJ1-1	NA	TGTGCCAGCAGCCAAGACAGGTCCTCCACTGAAGCTTTCTTT	CASSQDRSSTEAFF
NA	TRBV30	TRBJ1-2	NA	TGTGCCTGCCAAAGAAGAGGCGGGAACTATGGCTACACCTTC	CACQRRGGNYGYTF
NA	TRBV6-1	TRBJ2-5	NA	TGTGCCAGCAGTGAGGTTAACCTCGGGACAGCCGGGGGAGAGACCCAGTACTTC	CASSEVNLGTAGGETQYF
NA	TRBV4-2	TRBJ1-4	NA	TGTGCCAGCAGCCCGTGGGGGGGCGAGCGGGAAAAACTGTTTTTT	CASSPWGGEREKLFF
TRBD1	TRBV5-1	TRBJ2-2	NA	TGCGCCAGCAGCTACAGGGGATCCGGGGAGCTGTTTTTT	CASSYRGSGELFF
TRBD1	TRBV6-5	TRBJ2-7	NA	TGTGCCAGCAGCCTAGGGACAGCCACCAACTACGAGCAGTACTTC	CASSLGTATNYEQYF
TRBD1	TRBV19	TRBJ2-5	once	TGTGCCAGTAGTATATCTGGACAGGGGCAAGAGACCCAGTACTTC	CASSISGQGQETQYF
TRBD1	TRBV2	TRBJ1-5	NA	TGTGCCAGCAGTGGCGGGTTAGGACAGGGTGATCAGCCCCAGCATTTT	CASSGGLGQGDQPQHF
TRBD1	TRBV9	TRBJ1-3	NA	TGTGCCAGCTCGGTTGGGACAGGGAATGGAAACACCATATATTTT	CASSVGTGNGNTIYF
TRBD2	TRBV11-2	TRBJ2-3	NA	TGTGCCAGCAGCTTACAGGGAGGGACAGATACGCAGTATTTT	CASSLQGGTDTQYF
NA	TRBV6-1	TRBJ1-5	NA	TGTGCCAGCAGTGAATTACAGGCTTATAGCAATCAGCCCCAGCATTTT	CASSELQAYSNQPQHF
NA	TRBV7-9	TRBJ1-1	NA	TGTGCCAGCAGCAATTTAGGACAGTCTGAAGCTTTCTTT	CASSNLGQSEAFF
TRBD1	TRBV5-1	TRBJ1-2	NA	TGCGCCAGCAGTGGACAGGGGGGCTATGGCTACACCTTC	CASSGQGGYGYTF
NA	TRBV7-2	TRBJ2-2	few	TGTGCCAGCAGACAGGGAACGTTCGGGGAGCTGTTTTTT	CASRQGTFGELFF
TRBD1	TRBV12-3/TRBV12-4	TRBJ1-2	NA	TGTGCCAGCAGCCCGACAGGGGATGGCTACACCTTC	CASSPTGDGYTF
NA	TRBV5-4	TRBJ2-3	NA	TGTGCCAGCAGCCCAGGGGGCACAGATACGCAGTATTTT	CASSPGGTDTQYF
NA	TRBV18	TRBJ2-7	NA	TGTGCCAGCTCTGGCGGGGCTGGGTCCTACGAGCAGTACTTC	CASSGGAGSYEQYF
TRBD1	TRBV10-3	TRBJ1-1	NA	TGTGCCATCAGCGAAGGACAGGGAAGGGGGACTGAAGCTTTCTTT	CAISEGQGRGTEAFF
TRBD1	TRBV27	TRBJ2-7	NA	TGTGCCAGCCGCCCGACAGGGGCCGGCTACGAGCAGTACTTC	CASRPTGAGYEQYF
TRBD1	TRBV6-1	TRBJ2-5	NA	TGTGCCAGCAGTGCGGGGACAGGCCCTCGAGCGGAGACCCAGTACTTC	CASSAGTGPRAETQYF
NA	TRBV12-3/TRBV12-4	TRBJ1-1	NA	TGTGCCAGCAGTTTAGGCGCAAACACTGAAGCTTTCTTT	CASSLGANTEAFF
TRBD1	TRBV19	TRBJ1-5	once	TGTGCCAGTAGCCACTCGGACAGGGGCTTCAATCAGCCCCAGCATTTT	CASSHSDRGFNQPQHF